Below, 22 T cell receptor beta chains from the same sample are listed, as sequenced in a study of CD8+ T cells in alopecia areata. The authors extracted RNA and reverse transcribed it into cDNA as the sequencing template. Generated by immunoSEQ multiplex PCR, the TCRdb table keeps only in-frame clones and is missing some. Of 95,000 to 100,000 clones detected, roughly three fifths appear once; the ten largest clones hold 16%. Treatment meaning: oral pan-JAK inhibitor, 5-10 mg twice daily. The sample consisted of CD8+ T cells sorted from blood, taken between weeks 55 and 65, from a patient treated with tofacitinib. The receptors stem from a human donor with alopecia areata.

This sequence joins TRBV11-3 and TRBJ2-4; TRBD1 or TRBD2 may be the D gene (6 bases each). Germline V gene lookup returns CDR1 SGHNT and CDR2 YENEEA. Between the trimmed V and J ends, which lost 2 bases and 6 bases, there was a span of 14 bases. The CDR3 is 15 amino acids. CDR3 residues: CASSLPGAPGNIQYF. In DNA, the CDR3 is TGTGCCAGCAGCTTACCGGGGGCGCCGGGAAACATTCAGTACTTC.

V and J are TRBV30 and TRBJ2-3, with D unresolved. V was cut by 1 base and J by 5 bases, with 10 bases left in between. Germline CDR1 reads GTSNPN; CDR2 reads SVGIG (reference sequence). The CDR3 is made up of 13 amino acids. The CDR3 region is CAWSAALVDTQYF. The CDR3 nucleotides read TGTGCCTGGAGTGCAGCGTTAGTAGATACGCAGTATTTT.

The chain combines TRBV7-9 with TRBJ2-5; D not certain. The CDR3 spans 12 residues. The V end lost 5 bases, the J end lost 4 bases, and 8 bases lay between the germline ends. Germline CDR1 and CDR2: SEHNR and FQNEAQ (reference sequence). This CDR3 reads CASSPDGETQYF. The CDR3 DNA follows: TGTGCCAGCAGCCCGGATGGAGAGACCCAGTACTTC. The full variable domain, its missing parts supplied by reference TRBV7-9 and TRBJ2-5, is DTGVSQNPRHKITKRGQNVTFRCDPISEHNRLYWYRQTLGQGPEFLTYFQNEAQLEKSRLLSDRFSAERPKGSFSTLEIQRTEQGDSAMYLCASSPDGETQYFGPGTRLLVL.

This rearrangement joins TRBV29-1 to TRBJ1-2, with a possible D match to TRBD1 (5 bases). Germline CDR1 and CDR2: SQVTM and ANQGSEA. The V and J ends lost 0 bases and 7 bases respectively, with 15 bases between them. The CDR3 runs to 14 residues. The CDR3 spells CSVEDRGRVGGYTF. The CDR3 DNA reads as TGCAGCGTTGAAGATCGGGGCCGGGTTGGTGGCTACACCTTC. Supplemented by reference TRBV29-1 and TRBJ1-2, the full variable domain reads SAVISQKPSRDICQRGTSLTIQCQVDSQVTMMFWYRQQPGQSLTLIATANQGSEATYESGFVIDKFPISRPNLTFSTLTVSNMSPEDSSIYLCSVEDRGRVGGYTFGSGTRLTVV.

V is TRBV7-9 and J is TRBJ2-7; tentative D call: TRBD2 (5 bases). Deletions cut 5 bases from V and 2 bases from J, with 16 bases between. Germline V gives CDR1 SEHNR, CDR2 FQNEAQ (reference sequence). CDR3 length: 15 amino acids. CDR3 amino acids: CASSPSTGSAYEQYF. CDR3 nucleotides: TGTGCCAGCAGCCCCTCGACGGGGTCCGCCTACGAGCAGTACTTC.

The chain uses TRBV2 and TRBJ1-5, with no clear D. The CDR3 is 13 residues long. In germline, CDR1 is SNHLY, CDR2 FYNNEI. The V end lost 2 bases, the J end lost 2 bases, and 4 bases lay between the germline ends. CDR3 in amino acids: CASSETGNQPQHF. CDR3 nucleotide sequence: TGTGCCAGCAGTGAAACAGGCAATCAGCCCCAGCATTTT.

The rearrangement joins TRBV27 to TRBJ1-1; D may be TRBD1 (6 bases). The length of the CDR3 is 15 residues. The V end was cut by 5 bases, the J end by 0 bases, with 13 bases between. Germline lookup yields CDR1 MNHEY and CDR2 SMNVEV (reference sequence). CDR3 sequence reads: CASSVSGDLNTEAFF. The CDR3 nucleotides are TGTGCCAGCAGTGTTTCAGGGGACTTGAACACTGAAGCTTTCTTT.

The chain links TRBV5-1 to TRBJ2-5; the match to TRBD2 covers 12 bases. Germline V lookup: CDR1 SGHRS, CDR2 YFSETQ. The V segment lost 4 bases and the J segment 5 bases; nucleotides outside the gene matches: 6. CDR3 size: 15 residues. The CDR3 is CASSPSGGEGETQYF. The CDR3 nucleotides read TGCGCCAGCAGCCCTAGCGGGGGGGAAGGTGAGACCCAGTACTTC.

The CDR3 reads CASSASRVGNLSYEQYF. In DNA form, the CDR3 reads TGTGCCAGCAGCGCCTCCCGGGTGGGGAACCTATCGTACGAGCAGTACTTC. This sequence joins TRBV13 and TRBJ2-7; D uncertain. Deletions cut 5 bases from V and 4 bases from J, with 24 bases between. This CDR3 comprises 17 residues. CDR1 and CDR2 (germline): PRHDT, FYEKMQ (reference sequence).

V usage is TRBV5-6 and J usage is TRBJ2-2; D is undetermined. CDR1 is SGHDT and CDR2 is YYEEEE in the germline V gene. CDR3 length: 13 amino acids. V was trimmed by 0 bases and J by 9 bases, leaving 9 bases between them. For the CDR3, the DNA is TGTGCCAGCAGCTTGGGAGGTGTAAGGGAGCTGTTTTTT. This gives the protein CASSLGGVRELFF.

J is TRBJ1-6 and V is TRBV5-1; maybe TRBD1 (6 bases). Looked up from germline, CDR1 is SGHRS and CDR2 is YFSETQ. The CDR3 consists of 16 residues. Between the trimmed V and J ends, which lost 4 bases and 6 bases, there was a span of 17 bases. DNA of the CDR3: TGCGCCAGCAGCATCACCGGGACATGGATTAATTCACCCCTCCACTTT. It translates to CASSITGTWINSPLHF.

This rearrangement joins TRBV29-1 to TRBJ2-5; TRBD2 matches at 7 bases. The CDR3 is 15 residues long. J was trimmed by 3 bases and V by 1 base; bases with no gene match: 8. CDR1 SQVTM and CDR2 ANQGSEA come from the germline V gene. This chain's CDR3 is CSVEVGGGVEETQYF. The CDR3 DNA reads TGCAGCGTTGAAGTGGGTGGGGGGGTCGAAGAGACCCAGTACTTC. The full variable domain, its missing parts supplied by reference TRBV29-1 and TRBJ2-5, is SAVISQKPSRDICQRGTSLTIQCQVDSQVTMMFWYRQQPGQSLTLIATANQGSEATYESGFVIDKFPISRPNLTFSTLTVSNMSPEDSSIYLCSVEVGGGVEETQYFGPGTRLLVL.

The gene calls are TRBV2 and TRBJ2-3; tentative D call: TRBD1 (5 bases). This CDR3 is 16 amino acids long. Trimming took 3 bases from V and 3 from J, leaving 16 bases between them. Germline CDR1 and CDR2: SNHLY and FYNNEI. CDR3 DNA: TGTGCCAGCAGTGATCCGCCGGCTAAGGGGACAGATACGCAGTATTTT. Translation: CASSDPPAKGTDTQYF.

This clone came up once. The chain couples TRBV12-5 to TRBJ2-3; D is unresolved. V was trimmed by 4 bases and J by 3 bases, leaving 14 bases between them. The CDR3 runs 15 residues. Looked up from germline, CDR1 is LGHNT and CDR2 is FRNRAP. The CDR3 DNA follows: TGTGCTAGTGGTTCACGCCCGTATACGACAGATACGCAGTATTTT. Translation gives CASGSRPYTTDTQYF.

J is TRBJ1-6 and V is TRBV2; a possible D gene is TRBD1 (5 bases). This CDR3 is built from 18 residues. V gave up 4 bases and J gave up 7 bases, with 23 bases separating them. Looked up from germline, CDR1 is SNHLY and CDR2 is FYNNEI. The CDR3 nucleotides are TGTGCCAGCAGTGGTGCCTGGGGCCGGGTCCCCCGGAATTCACCCCTCCACTTT. Translated, it gives CASSGAWGRVPRNSPLHF.

This clone was seen more than once but under ten times. An end of the junction differs from the germline gene, which may be a read error. The chain has TRBV2 and TRBJ1-1; D uncertain. The CDR3 spans 12 residues. Germline loops: CDR1 SNHLY, CDR2 FYNNEI. As DNA, the CDR3 is TGTGCCAGCACTGAAGGGAACACTGAAGCTTTCTTT. Residues: CASTEGNTEAFF.

In its sample, this clone was seen a few times. V gene TRBV23-1 combines with J gene TRBJ1-5; D is possibly TRBD1 (5 bases). TRBV23-1 belongs to the ORF category, with a function that is uncertain. V gave up 4 bases and J gave up 4 bases, with 14 bases separating them. The CDR3 is 15 residues long. CDR3 bases: TGCGCCAGCAGTCGCTCCGGGACCGGGAATCAGCCCCAGCATTTT. This encodes CASSRSGTGNQPQHF.

The chain recombines TRBV5-4 with TRBJ2-1; 8 bases match TRBD1. This CDR3 is built from 13 residues. V gave up 4 bases and J gave up 6 bases; unmatched junction bases: 3. The germline CDR1 and CDR2 sequences are SGHNT and YYREEE (reference sequence). CDR3 loop: CASSRDRSNEQFF. CDR3 nucleotide sequence: TGTGCCAGCAGCCGGGACAGGAGCAATGAGCAGTTCTTC.

The rearrangement uses TRBV30 and TRBJ2-7; a weak D match, TRBD2 (6 bases). Germline V lookup: CDR1 GTSNPN, CDR2 SVGIG (reference sequence). The CDR3 totals 12 residues. Trimming took 3 bases from V and 0 from J, leaving 6 bases between them. The CDR3 nucleotides are TGTGCCTGGAGGGACTACTCCTACGAGCAGTACTTC. It yields the protein CAWRDYSYEQYF.

The chain is built from TRBV4-1 and TRBJ2-7; TRBD1 might be the D (5 bases). The CDR3 has 12 amino acids. With 3 bases removed from V and 6 bases from J, the gap between germline ends came to 9 bases. The germline V gene encodes CDR1 MGHRA and CDR2 YSYEKL. The CDR3 reads CASSQTQGEQYF. CDR3 DNA: TGCGCCAGCAGCCAGACCCAGGGCGAGCAGTACTTC.

V gene TRBV30 combines with J gene TRBJ2-7; TRBD1 matches at 12 bases. This CDR3 region has 15 residues. The J segment lost 5 bases and the V segment lost 0 bases, leaving 5 bases of the junction unmatched. Germline-derived CDR1 and CDR2 are GTSNPN and SVGIG (reference sequence). The CDR3 spells CAWSVGTGGINEQYF. CDR3 sequence (DNA): TGTGCCTGGAGTGTAGGGACAGGGGGCATCAACGAGCAGTACTTC.

This clone was recorded a few times. The rearrangement joins TRBV29-1 to TRBJ2-3, with 10 bases identical to TRBD2. J gave up 5 bases and V 4 bases, and 18 bases lay outside the gene matches. Germline V CDR1 and CDR2: SQVTM, ANQGSEA. CDR3 length equals 18 residues. CDR3 DNA: TGCAGCGTTGGTGGGACTAGCGTTGTGGAGAGACGAAGAGATACGCAGTATTTT. This codes for CSVGGTSVVERRRDTQYF.